This entry lists 16 T cell receptor beta chains sequenced from one sample in a study of Ad26.COV2.S vaccination and SARS-CoV-2 variants. The data were produced by immunoSEQ multiplex PCR, yet TCRdb's version contains in-frame clones alone and is incomplete. The repertoire has 350,000 to 400,000 clones, 75% to 90% of them found once; the top ten carry over 1.5%. Treatment described: over 15 received Ad26.COV2.S at low or high dose, single or two shots; 5 received placebo; per-sample allocation not given. All samples were drawn on day 63, counting from the first vaccine or placebo injection. The sample was peripheral blood, taken in a trial of Ad26.COV2.S vaccine versus placebo. The receptors stem from a person aged 18-60 years who received the Ad26.COV2.S COVID-19 vaccine or a placebo.

The CDR3: CAWSTPGVEKLFF. The CDR3 DNA follows: TGTGCCTGGAGTACCCCAGGAGTTGAAAAACTGTTTTTT. The chain combines TRBV30 with TRBJ1-4; no clear D. The CDR3 contains 13 residues. In germline, CDR1 is GTSNPN, CDR2 SVGIG (reference sequence). V lost 2 bases and J 7 bases, leaving 11 bases between the germline ends.

J is TRBJ1-1 and V is TRBV6-2 or TRBV6-3; D ambiguous. The V and J ends lost 2 bases and 4 bases respectively, with 8 bases between them. The length of the CDR3 is 13 residues. Per germline, CDR1 MNHEY and CDR2 SVGEGT. CDR3 loop: CASSYPAGTEAFF. CDR3 coding DNA: TGTGCCAGCAGTTACCCCGCAGGCACTGAAGCTTTCTTT.

V is TRBV10-3 and J is TRBJ2-6, with 11 bases lining up with TRBD2. The CDR3 spans 16 residues. V lost 11 bases, J lost 1 base, and 7 bases stayed unmatched. CDR1 is ENHRY and CDR2 is SYGVKD in the germline V gene. CDR3 bases: TGTGCCGCCGCAACTAGCGGGAGATCTGGGGCCAACGTCCTGACTTTC. Translating it yields CAAATSGRSGANVLTF.

This chain uses TRBV6-5 with TRBJ2-1, with D perhaps given as TRBD1 or TRBD2 (5 bases each). With 6 bases removed from V and 5 bases from J, the gap between germline ends came to 14 bases. The CDR3 length is 14 residues. Germline V gene sequence: CDR1 MNHEY, CDR2 SVGAGI. CDR3 coding DNA: TGTGCCAGCAGCATACTAGGGGCCAACAATGAGCAGTTCTTC. It translates to CASSILGANNEQFF.

The gene calls are TRBV28 and TRBJ1-4; D may be TRBD1 (5 bases). This CDR3 has 15 amino acids. Trimming left V 2 bases short and J 8 bases short, with 15 bases between. Germline CDR1 and CDR2: MDHEN and SYDVKM. CDR3 protein: CASSLRAGLREKLFF. CDR3 sequence (DNA): TGTGCCAGCAGTTTAAGGGCAGGGCTTAGGGAAAAACTGTTTTTT.

This chain joins TRBV5-1 and TRBJ2-1; unclear D gene. The germline gives CDR1 SGHRS, CDR2 YFSETQ. Trimming removed 6 bases from V and 8 bases from J, with 12 bases in between. The CDR3 contains 12 residues. CDR3 in DNA: TGCGCCAGCACGTGGAACCTCGATGAGCAGTTCTTC. Protein sequence: CASTWNLDEQFF.

This clone was recorded only once. The gene calls are TRBV30 and TRBJ1-2; TRBD1 aligns across 8 bases. Trimming took 0 bases from V and 3 from J; bases not matched to a gene: 0. The CDR3 covers 13 residues. Germline values: CDR1 GTSNPN, CDR2 SVGIG (reference sequence). CDR3 bases: TGTGCCTGGAGTGTGACAGGGGACTATGGCTACACCTTC. This gives the protein CAWSVTGDYGYTF.

CDR3 nucleotide sequence: TGTGCCAGCATTACGCTATCCGCCACAGATACGCAGTATTTT. This codes for CASITLSATDTQYF. The rearrangement links TRBV6-5 to TRBJ2-3; D call uncertain. V was cut by 7 bases and J by 2 bases, with 13 bases left in between. The CDR3 is 14 amino acids. Germline V gives CDR1 MNHEY, CDR2 SVGAGI.

The chain couples TRBV28 to TRBJ2-7; the D is unclear. Germline CDR1 reads MDHEN; CDR2 reads SYDVKM. The V end was cut by 5 bases, the J end by 4 bases, with 12 bases between. The CDR3 totals 13 residues. The CDR3 DNA is TGTGCCAGCAGTGGCCCCTTAGGTTACGAGCAGTACTTC. This translates into CASSGPLGYEQYF.

J is TRBJ2-5 and V is TRBV14; D possibly corresponds to TRBD1 (6 bases). V was clipped by 0 bases and J by 5 bases, with 13 bases between them. The germline V gene encodes CDR1 SGHDN and CDR2 FVKESK. This CDR3 is 15 amino acids long. The CDR3 coding sequence is TGTGCCAGCAGCCAAGATCTCACAGGGCTCGAGACCCAGTACTTC. Translation gives CASSQDLTGLETQYF.

This clone has more than one count but fewer than ten. This chain uses TRBV6-1 with TRBJ1-5; D uncertain. Trimming stripped 1 base from V and 2 bases from J, with 9 bases between. The germline V gene has CDR1 MNHNS and CDR2 SASEGT. This CDR3 has 15 amino acids. DNA of the CDR3: TGTGCCAGCAGTGAAGGTCCGGAGGGCAATCAGCCCCAGCATTTT. Translated, it gives CASSEGPEGNQPQHF.

V is TRBV7-3 and J is TRBJ2-1; 9 nucleotides agree with TRBD1. With 5 bases clipped from V and 5 bases from J, the junction kept 4 bases outside the gene matches. The germline V gene has CDR1 SGHTA and CDR2 FQGTGA. The CDR3 is 14 amino acids. In nucleotides, the CDR3 is TGTGCCAGCAGCCTTAGGGACAGGGACAATGAGCAGTTCTTC. Translating it yields CASSLRDRDNEQFF.

The rearrangement joins TRBV5-6 to TRBJ2-1; perhaps D is TRBD1 or TRBD2 (5 bases each). Per the germline V gene, CDR1 is SGHDT and CDR2 is YYEEEE. This CDR3 spans 13 amino acids. The V gene lost 4 bases and the J gene lost 4 bases, with 9 bases spanning the gap. DNA for the CDR3: TGTGCCAGCAGCCGGGGACCATACAATGAGCAGTTCTTC. Translating it yields CASSRGPYNEQFF.

The chain uses TRBV24-1 and TRBJ2-5; 9 bases map to TRBD1. Germline values: CDR1 KGHDR, CDR2 SFDVKD. The CDR3 covers 13 residues. V was pared by 9 bases and J by 3 bases, with 4 bases of the junction left unmatched. DNA of the CDR3: TGTGCCACCGGGACAGGGCCCAAAGAGACCCAGTACTTC. Translating gives CATGTGPKETQYF.

This sequence joins TRBV3-1 (or the pseudogene TRBV3-2) and TRBJ2-4; the D gene is possibly TRBD2 (5 bases). Looked up from germline, CDR1 is LGHDT and CDR2 is YNNKEL (reference sequence). Trimming pared 0 bases from V and 7 bases from J, leaving 13 bases between. The CDR3 runs to 15 residues. The CDR3 nucleotides are TGTGCCAGCAGCCAAGATTGGGGTAGCGAGAACATTCAGTACTTC. It translates to CASSQDWGSENIQYF.

The CDR3 spells CASSPRENTGELFF. CDR3 DNA sequence: TGTGCCAGCTCACCTAGAGAAAACACCGGGGAGCTGTTTTTT. V and J are TRBV18 and TRBJ2-2, with D unresolved. The germline gives CDR1 KGHSH, CDR2 LQKENI. This CDR3 is built from 14 residues. The V end lost 3 bases, the J end lost 2 bases, and 7 bases lay between the germline ends. Complete variable domain (other parts from reference TRBV18 and TRBJ2-2): NAGVMQNPRHLVRRRGQEARLRCSPMKGHSHVYWYRQLPEEGLKFMVYLQKENIIDESGMPKERFSAEFPKEGPSILRIQQVVRGDSAAYFCASSPRENTGELFFGEGSRLTVL.